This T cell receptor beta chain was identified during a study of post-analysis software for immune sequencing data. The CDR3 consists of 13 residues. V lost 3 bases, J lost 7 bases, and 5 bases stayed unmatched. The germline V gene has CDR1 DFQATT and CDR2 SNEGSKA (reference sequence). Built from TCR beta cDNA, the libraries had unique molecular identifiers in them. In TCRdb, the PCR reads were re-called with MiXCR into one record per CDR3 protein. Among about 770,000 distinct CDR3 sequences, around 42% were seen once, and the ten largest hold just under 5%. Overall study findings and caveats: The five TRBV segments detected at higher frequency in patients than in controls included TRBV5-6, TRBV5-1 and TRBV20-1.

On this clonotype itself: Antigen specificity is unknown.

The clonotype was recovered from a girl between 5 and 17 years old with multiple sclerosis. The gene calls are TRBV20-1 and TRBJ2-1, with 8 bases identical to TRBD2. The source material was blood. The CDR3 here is CSASGGARNEQFF. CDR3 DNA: TGCAGTGCTAGCGGGGGGGCGCGGAATGAGCAGTTCTTC.